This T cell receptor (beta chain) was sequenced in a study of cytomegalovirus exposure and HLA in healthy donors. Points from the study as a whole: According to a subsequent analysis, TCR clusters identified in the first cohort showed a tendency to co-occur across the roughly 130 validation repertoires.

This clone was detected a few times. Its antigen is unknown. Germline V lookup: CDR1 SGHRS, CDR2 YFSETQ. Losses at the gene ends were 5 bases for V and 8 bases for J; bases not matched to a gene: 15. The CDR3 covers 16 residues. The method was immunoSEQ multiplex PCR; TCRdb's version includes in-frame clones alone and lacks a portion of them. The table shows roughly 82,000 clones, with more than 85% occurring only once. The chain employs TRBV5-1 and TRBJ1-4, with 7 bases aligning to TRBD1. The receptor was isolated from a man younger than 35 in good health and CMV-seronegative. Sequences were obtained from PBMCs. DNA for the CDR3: TGCGCCAGCAGACCAGGTTACAGGGGATTAGGGGAAAAACTGTTTTTT. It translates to CASRPGYRGLGEKLFF.